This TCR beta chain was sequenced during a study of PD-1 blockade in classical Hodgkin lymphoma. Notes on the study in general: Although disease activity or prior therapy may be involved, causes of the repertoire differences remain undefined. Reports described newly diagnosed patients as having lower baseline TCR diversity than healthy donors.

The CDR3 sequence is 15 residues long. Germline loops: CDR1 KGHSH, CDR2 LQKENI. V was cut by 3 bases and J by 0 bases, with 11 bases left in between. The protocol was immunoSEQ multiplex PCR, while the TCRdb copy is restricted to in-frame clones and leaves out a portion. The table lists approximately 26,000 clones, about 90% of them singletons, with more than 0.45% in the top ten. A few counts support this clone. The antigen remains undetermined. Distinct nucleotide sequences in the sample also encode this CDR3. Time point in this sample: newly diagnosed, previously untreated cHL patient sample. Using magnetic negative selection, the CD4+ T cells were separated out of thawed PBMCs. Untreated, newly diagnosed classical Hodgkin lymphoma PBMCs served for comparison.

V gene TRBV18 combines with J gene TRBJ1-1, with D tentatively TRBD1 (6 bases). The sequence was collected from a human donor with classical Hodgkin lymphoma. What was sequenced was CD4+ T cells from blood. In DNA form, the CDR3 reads TGTGCCAGCTCACCGCCCAGGGGAGTGAACACTGAAGCTTTCTTT. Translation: CASSPPRGVNTEAFF. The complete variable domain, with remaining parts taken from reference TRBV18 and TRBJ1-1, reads NAGVMQNPRHLVRRRGQEARLRCSPMKGHSHVYWYRQLPEEGLKFMVYLQKENIIDESGMPKERFSAEFPKEGPSILRIQQVVRGDSAAYFCASSPPRGVNTEAFFGQGTRLTVV.